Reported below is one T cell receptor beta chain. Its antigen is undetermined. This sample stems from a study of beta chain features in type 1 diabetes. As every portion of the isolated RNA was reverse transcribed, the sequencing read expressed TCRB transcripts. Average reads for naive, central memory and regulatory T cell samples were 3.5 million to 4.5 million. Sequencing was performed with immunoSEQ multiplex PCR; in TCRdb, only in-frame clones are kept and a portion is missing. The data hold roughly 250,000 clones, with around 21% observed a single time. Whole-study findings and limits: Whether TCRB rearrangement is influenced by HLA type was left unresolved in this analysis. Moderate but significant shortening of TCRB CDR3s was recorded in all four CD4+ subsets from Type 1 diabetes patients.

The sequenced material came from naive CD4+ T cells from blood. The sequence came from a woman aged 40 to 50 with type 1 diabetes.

CDR3 sequence reads: CASSQDSLAGGTDTQYF. DNA of the CDR3: TGTGCCAGCAGCCAAGATAGCCTAGCGGGAGGAACAGATACGCAGTATTTT. The rearrangement links TRBV4-2 to TRBJ2-3; 11 bases agree with TRBD2. The CDR3 runs 17 residues. Germline V gene lookup returns CDR1 LGHNA and CDR2 YNFKEQ. With V trimmed by 0 bases and J by 3 bases, 5 bases remained unmatched.